This TCR beta chain derives from a study of blood T cell repertoires in COVID-19. Whole-study context: The cDNA or gDNA used as material had been derived from T cells, B-cell-depleted T cells, or PBMCs.

Clones were sequenced by immunoSEQ multiplex PCR, and TCRdb holds only the in-frame ones, with some missing. The data show about 51,000 clones, with approximately 86% seen just once and about 1.2% held by the top ten. This clone was observed once. This CDR3 has 14 residues. Germline V CDR1 and CDR2: LNHDA, SQIVND (reference sequence). V was clipped by 5 bases and J by 6 bases; unmatched bases: 5. The chain employs TRBV19 and TRBJ2-2; 8 nucleotides align to TRBD2. This receptor was identified in a man in his fifties or sixties with acute or convalescent COVID-19. The sequenced material came from peripheral blood. CDR3 amino acids: CASSPNGGAGELFF. The CDR3 DNA sequence: TGTGCCAGTAGTCCAAACGGGGGGGCCGGGGAGCTGTTTTTT.